The TCR beta chain described here comes from a study of blood T cell repertoires in COVID-19. About the research overall: The cDNA or gDNA used as material had been derived from T cells, B-cell-depleted T cells, or PBMCs.

As processed by the authors: Reference gene primers were amplified, and this amplification served to estimate nucleated cell counts. Method: immunoSEQ multiplex PCR; TCRdb's copy keeps in-frame clones and lacks some. V, J and clone size were drawn from that table, and D and trimming were deduced from the DNA. The sample holds around 480,000 clones, roughly 88% seen once. Germline trimming cut 4 bases from V and 7 bases from J; bases unmatched to any gene: 3. The CDR3 is 13 residues long. CDR1 SNHLY and CDR2 FYNNEI come from the germline V gene. The clonotype comes from a woman aged 45-60 years with COVID-19, enrolled during active disease. This sequence joins TRBV2 and TRBJ1-5, with 8 nucleotides matching TRBD1. The sequenced material came from peripheral blood. CDR3 loop: CASSAGGAQPQHF. CDR3 DNA: TGTGCCAGCAGTGCAGGGGGCGCCCAGCCCCAGCATTTT.